These T cell receptor beta chains were read from a single sample in a study of shared clonotypes between healthy human individuals. The repertoire was sequenced with immunoSEQ multiplex PCR; TCRdb's copy has only in-frame clones and lacks some. The table has 500,000 or so clones, about 96% seen once. The sequencing input was naive CD4+ T cells sorted from blood. The receptor set was obtained from a woman in her thirties in good health. The CDR3 runs from the conserved cysteine through the conserved F or W. Each record gives: V gene, D gene, J gene, clone size, CDR3 protein, CDR3 DNA. D genes are given only for firm matches. Only part of the rows carry a size: once, few, many, or a class if the clone is expanded.

V gene: TRBV28
D gene: TRBD1
J gene: TRBJ1-2
clone size: NA
CDR3 protein: CASSLQGAEGYTF
CDR3 DNA: TGTGCCAGCAGTTTACAGGGGGCAGAAGGCTACACCTTC

V gene: TRBV5-1
D gene: NA
J gene: TRBJ1-5
clone size: NA
CDR3 protein: CASSLVPGANQPQHF
CDR3 DNA: TGCGCCAGCAGCTTAGTACCAGGGGCCAATCAGCCCCAGCATTTT

V gene: TRBV4-1
D gene: NA
J gene: TRBJ1-4
clone size: NA
CDR3 protein: CASSRLGGSRKNEKLFF
CDR3 DNA: TGCGCCAGCAGCCGGCTAGGGGGTTCCAGAAAAAATGAAAAACTGTTTTTT

V gene: TRBV14
D gene: NA
J gene: TRBJ1-3
clone size: once
CDR3 protein: CASSPGLRTVSGNTIYF
CDR3 DNA: TGTGCCAGCAGCCCAGGTCTCCGGACGGTCTCTGGAAACACCATATATTTT

V gene: TRBV11-2
D gene: NA
J gene: TRBJ2-7
clone size: NA
CDR3 protein: CASSLSSTSLEQYF
CDR3 DNA: TGTGCCAGCAGCTTATCTAGCACCAGTCTAGAGCAGTACTTC

V gene: TRBV7-8
D gene: TRBD2
J gene: TRBJ2-7
clone size: once
CDR3 protein: CASSLESGRQYEQYF
CDR3 DNA: TGTGCCAGCAGCTTAGAGAGCGGGAGACAGTACGAGCAGTACTTC

V gene: TRBV18
D gene: NA
J gene: TRBJ2-7
clone size: NA
CDR3 protein: CASSPGVVEQYF
CDR3 DNA: TGTGCCAGCTCACCTGGGGTTGTGGAGCAGTACTTC

V gene: TRBV2
D gene: TRBD1
J gene: TRBJ1-5
clone size: NA
CDR3 protein: CASTPTDRIYQPQHF
CDR3 DNA: TGTGCCAGCACCCCAACGGACAGGATCTATCAGCCCCAGCATTTT

V gene: TRBV2
D gene: NA
J gene: TRBJ2-7
clone size: NA
CDR3 protein: CASRGLSYEQYF
CDR3 DNA: TGTGCCAGCCGAGGCCTCTCCTACGAGCAGTACTTC

V gene: TRBV19
D gene: TRBD2
J gene: TRBJ2-7
clone size: NA
CDR3 protein: CASSPRTGGDYEQYF
CDR3 DNA: TGTGCCAGTAGTCCAAGGACGGGGGGAGATTACGAGCAGTACTTC

V gene: TRBV9
D gene: NA
J gene: TRBJ2-3
clone size: few
CDR3 protein: CASSGITDTQYF
CDR3 DNA: TGTGCCAGCAGCGGGATCACAGATACGCAGTATTTT

V gene: TRBV11-2
D gene: NA
J gene: TRBJ2-7
clone size: NA
CDR3 protein: CASSLRHYEQYF
CDR3 DNA: TGTGCCAGCAGCTTGAGACACTACGAGCAGTACTTC

V gene: TRBV7-9
D gene: TRBD1
J gene: TRBJ1-2
clone size: NA
CDR3 protein: CASSSDRVWYGYTF
CDR3 DNA: TGTGCCAGCAGCTCGGACAGGGTATGGTATGGCTACACCTTC

V gene: TRBV28
D gene: TRBD2
J gene: TRBJ2-7
clone size: NA
CDR3 protein: CASSLGGTSGYEQYF
CDR3 DNA: TGTGCCAGCAGTTTAGGAGGGACTAGCGGATACGAGCAGTACTTC

V gene: TRBV14
D gene: NA
J gene: TRBJ2-3
clone size: NA
CDR3 protein: CASSPPGLSTDTQYF
CDR3 DNA: TGTGCCAGCAGTCCTCCGGGACTGAGCACAGATACGCAGTATTTT

V gene: TRBV5-6
D gene: NA
J gene: TRBJ1-2
clone size: NA
CDR3 protein: CASSGRRGFYGYTF
CDR3 DNA: TGTGCCAGCAGCGGGCGCAGGGGATTTTATGGCTACACCTTC

V gene: TRBV5-4
D gene: TRBD1
J gene: TRBJ1-1
clone size: NA
CDR3 protein: CASSPFGQGRTEAFF
CDR3 DNA: TGTGCCAGCAGCCCCTTCGGACAGGGGCGCACTGAAGCTTTCTTT

V gene: TRBV15
D gene: NA
J gene: TRBJ1-5
clone size: NA
CDR3 protein: CATSMGLSGNQPQHF
CDR3 DNA: TGTGCCACCAGCATGGGGTTGAGCGGCAATCAGCCCCAGCATTTT

V gene: TRBV27
D gene: NA
J gene: TRBJ1-2
clone size: NA
CDR3 protein: CASSTGGGRYTF
CDR3 DNA: TGTGCCAGCAGCACCGGGGGGGGTCGCTACACCTTC

V gene: TRBV6-5
D gene: NA
J gene: TRBJ1-4
clone size: NA
CDR3 protein: CASSYSGVWSNEKLFF
CDR3 DNA: TGTGCCAGCAGTTACTCGGGGGTTTGGTCTAATGAAAAACTGTTTTTT

V gene: TRBV2
D gene: NA
J gene: TRBJ2-2
clone size: NA
CDR3 protein: CASTWQSNTGELFF
CDR3 DNA: TGTGCCAGCACGTGGCAGTCGAACACCGGGGAGCTGTTTTTT

V gene: TRBV6-1
D gene: NA
J gene: TRBJ1-1
clone size: NA
CDR3 protein: CASSEAGGAGTEAFF
CDR3 DNA: TGTGCCAGCAGTGAAGCCGGAGGGGCAGGGACTGAAGCTTTCTTT

V gene: TRBV7-9
D gene: NA
J gene: TRBJ1-1
clone size: NA
CDR3 protein: CASSLGGADTEAFF
CDR3 DNA: TGTGCCAGCAGCTTAGGGGGCGCGGACACTGAAGCTTTCTTT

V gene: TRBV18
D gene: NA
J gene: TRBJ1-2
clone size: few
CDR3 protein: CASSPEAGQTGYTF
CDR3 DNA: TGTGCCAGCTCTCCCGAAGCTGGACAGACTGGCTACACCTTC

V gene: TRBV2
D gene: TRBD2
J gene: TRBJ2-7
clone size: NA
CDR3 protein: CASSMGLVGVWEQYF
CDR3 DNA: TGTGCCAGCAGTATGGGACTAGTGGGGGTTTGGGAGCAGTACTTC

V gene: TRBV4-1
D gene: TRBD1
J gene: TRBJ1-2
clone size: NA
CDR3 protein: CASSQGDRGYGYTF
CDR3 DNA: TGCGCCAGCAGCCAAGGGGACAGGGGCTATGGCTACACCTTC

V gene: TRBV2
D gene: NA
J gene: TRBJ2-5
clone size: NA
CDR3 protein: CASSAHGGPGQETQYF
CDR3 DNA: TGTGCCAGCAGTGCCCACGGGGGACCAGGACAAGAGACCCAGTACTTC

V gene: TRBV4-1
D gene: TRBD1
J gene: TRBJ1-1
clone size: NA
CDR3 protein: CASSQDRETGGLLGENTEAFF
CDR3 DNA: TGCGCCAGCAGCCAAGATCGAGAGACAGGGGGCTTACTTGGGGAAAACACTGAAGCTTTCTTT

V gene: TRBV25-1
D gene: TRBD2
J gene: TRBJ2-5
clone size: NA
CDR3 protein: CARDTSGRQETQYF
CDR3 DNA: TGTGCCAGGGACACTAGCGGGAGGCAAGAGACCCAGTACTTC

V gene: TRBV4-1
D gene: NA
J gene: TRBJ2-5
clone size: NA
CDR3 protein: CASSPPGRAETQYF
CDR3 DNA: TGCGCCAGCAGCCCCCCCGGCAGGGCAGAGACCCAGTACTTC

V gene: TRBV9
D gene: TRBD1
J gene: TRBJ1-3
clone size: NA
CDR3 protein: CASSVAGGPGQGITIYF
CDR3 DNA: TGTGCCAGCAGCGTCGCTGGGGGCCCCGGACAGGGGATCACCATATATTTT

V gene: TRBV25-1
D gene: TRBD1
J gene: TRBJ1-2
clone size: NA
CDR3 protein: CASSEFGQGGPVGYTF
CDR3 DNA: TGTGCCAGCAGTGAATTTGGACAGGGGGGTCCCGTTGGCTACACCTTC

V gene: TRBV5-1
D gene: NA
J gene: TRBJ1-1
clone size: NA
CDR3 protein: CASSLPDVNTEAFF
CDR3 DNA: TGCGCCAGCAGCTTGCCGGACGTGAACACTGAAGCTTTCTTT

V gene: TRBV19
D gene: NA
J gene: TRBJ2-1
clone size: NA
CDR3 protein: CASRDERPYNEQFF
CDR3 DNA: TGTGCCAGTAGGGACGAAAGACCTTACAATGAGCAGTTCTTC

V gene: TRBV21-1
D gene: NA
J gene: TRBJ2-1
clone size: NA
CDR3 protein: CASNTASGRRSSYNEQFF
CDR3 DNA: TGTGCCAGCAATACGGCTAGCGGGAGGAGGAGCTCCTACAATGAGCAGTTCTTC

V gene: TRBV4-1
D gene: NA
J gene: TRBJ1-5
clone size: NA
CDR3 protein: CASSQDPQGGPTQPQHF
CDR3 DNA: TGCGCCAGCAGCCAAGATCCGCAGGGAGGTCCCACACAGCCCCAGCATTTT

V gene: TRBV9
D gene: NA
J gene: TRBJ1-2
clone size: NA
CDR3 protein: CASSPRTENYGYTF
CDR3 DNA: TGTGCCAGCAGTCCCCGGACCGAGAATTATGGCTACACCTTC

V gene: TRBV5-1
D gene: TRBD1
J gene: TRBJ1-1
clone size: NA
CDR3 protein: CASRDRGTTEAFF
CDR3 DNA: TGCGCCAGCAGGGACAGGGGGACCACTGAAGCTTTCTTT

V gene: TRBV28
D gene: NA
J gene: TRBJ2-7
clone size: NA
CDR3 protein: CASSFQYEQYF
CDR3 DNA: TGTGCCAGCAGTTTCCAGTACGAGCAGTACTTC

V gene: TRBV30
D gene: NA
J gene: TRBJ2-3
clone size: NA
CDR3 protein: CAWSVGTTDTQYF
CDR3 DNA: TGTGCCTGGAGTGTAGGGACCACAGATACGCAGTATTTT

V gene: TRBV29-1
D gene: NA
J gene: TRBJ1-1
clone size: once
CDR3 protein: CSVDVAGATEAFF
CDR3 DNA: TGCAGCGTTGACGTGGCAGGGGCGACTGAAGCTTTCTTT

V gene: TRBV28
D gene: TRBD1
J gene: TRBJ1-1
clone size: NA
CDR3 protein: CASSLLRGPDTEAFF
CDR3 DNA: TGTGCCAGCAGTTTGTTAAGGGGGCCTGACACTGAAGCTTTCTTT

V gene: TRBV29-1
D gene: NA
J gene: TRBJ2-1
clone size: once
CDR3 protein: CSVENVLSYNEQFF
CDR3 DNA: TGCAGCGTTGAAAACGTCCTCTCCTACAATGAGCAGTTCTTC

V gene: TRBV5-1
D gene: NA
J gene: TRBJ1-1
clone size: NA
CDR3 protein: CASSPGDESTEAFF
CDR3 DNA: TGCGCCAGCAGCCCCGGGGACGAGAGCACTGAAGCTTTCTTT

V gene: TRBV18
D gene: NA
J gene: TRBJ1-2
clone size: NA
CDR3 protein: CASSPPIDRDLYGYTF
CDR3 DNA: TGTGCCAGCTCACCACCTATTGACCGGGACCTTTATGGCTACACCTTC

V gene: TRBV7-9
D gene: NA
J gene: TRBJ2-7
clone size: NA
CDR3 protein: CASSLGGQGRYEQYF
CDR3 DNA: TGTGCCAGCAGCTTAGGGGGTCAGGGTCGATACGAGCAGTACTTC

V gene: TRBV5-1
D gene: NA
J gene: TRBJ2-3
clone size: NA
CDR3 protein: CASSFSSGTDTQYF
CDR3 DNA: TGCGCCAGCAGCTTCTCCAGCGGCACAGATACGCAGTATTTT

V gene: TRBV7-9
D gene: NA
J gene: TRBJ1-5
clone size: NA
CDR3 protein: CASSLFAALYGQPQHF
CDR3 DNA: TGTGCCAGCAGCTTATTCGCGGCCTTATATGGTCAGCCCCAGCATTTT

V gene: TRBV28
D gene: NA
J gene: TRBJ2-7
clone size: NA
CDR3 protein: CASTFRLGSTEQYF
CDR3 DNA: TGTGCCAGCACATTCAGATTAGGGTCAACCGAGCAGTACTTC

V gene: TRBV11-2
D gene: TRBD2
J gene: TRBJ2-5
clone size: NA
CDR3 protein: CASSLVWQGGETQYF
CDR3 DNA: TGTGCCAGCAGCTTAGTATGGCAGGGAGGGGAGACCCAGTACTTC

V gene: TRBV7-9
D gene: NA
J gene: TRBJ1-4
clone size: NA
CDR3 protein: CASSLAGVSGKLFF
CDR3 DNA: TGTGCCAGCAGCTTAGCAGGGGTTTCCGGAAAACTGTTTTTT

V gene: TRBV6-1
D gene: NA
J gene: TRBJ2-4
clone size: NA
CDR3 protein: CASSEARKKNIQYF
CDR3 DNA: TGTGCCAGCAGTGAAGCCCGAAAGAAAAACATTCAGTACTTC

V gene: TRBV7-6
D gene: TRBD1
J gene: TRBJ2-6
clone size: NA
CDR3 protein: CASSGWDSLLSGANVLTF
CDR3 DNA: TGTGCCAGCAGCGGGTGGGACAGCCTTCTCTCTGGGGCCAACGTCCTGACTTTC

V gene: TRBV27
D gene: TRBD1
J gene: TRBJ1-5
clone size: NA
CDR3 protein: CASSPGTGGSQPQHF
CDR3 DNA: TGTGCCAGCAGTCCCGGGACAGGGGGCTCTCAGCCCCAGCATTTT